Each of the 19 T cell receptor beta chains below was sequenced from the same sample in a study of blood T cells in healthy people across ages (dated by TCRdb to the mid-2010s). The library relied on 5' RACE. Sequencing instrument: Illumina HiSeq 2500. A second about 7 to 11 cycle PCR used a sample-barcoded 5' primer and a J-beta primer mix. The public reads were reprocessed in TCRdb via fastp at Q25 and MiXCR, keeping in-frame beta chains. Rows are unified per CDR3 protein, each entry keeping the most common DNA and genes. Counted in this sample were more than 1.4 million distinct CDR3 sequences; 40% to 50% of them appeared once. Clones ranked in the top ten supply approximately 7.9% of the sample. The sequencing sample was made of blood. These receptors originate from a young woman in good health.

The rearrangement joins TRBV20-1 to TRBJ2-3; TRBD2 agrees at 8 bases. The CDR3 has 15 amino acids. The trim removed 3 bases at V and 4 bases at J, leaving 9 bases unmatched. Per the germline V gene, CDR1 is DFQATT and CDR2 is SNEGSKA (reference sequence). This CDR3 reads CSASRGGVGADTQYF. CDR3 sequence (DNA): TGCAGTGCTAGTCGGGGGGGTGTAGGGGCAGATACGCAGTATTTT.

The chain recombines TRBV4-1 with TRBJ2-7, with D perhaps matching TRBD1 (6 bases). Trimming pared 9 bases from V and 1 base from J, leaving 16 bases between. This CDR3 spans 14 amino acids. Germline V gene lookup returns CDR1 MGHRA and CDR2 YSYEKL. The CDR3 coding sequence is TGCGCCAGATACCAGGGGCGGCCTTCCTACGAGCAGTACTTC. Protein: CARYQGRPSYEQYF.

There are a few counts of this clonotype. The chain uses TRBV6-5 and TRBJ1-4; D call uncertain. CDR1 MNHEY and CDR2 SVGAGI come from the germline V gene. Trimming took off 6 bases at V and 0 bases at J, with 14 bases between the two ends. This CDR3 is 16 amino acids long. The CDR3 region has the DNA TGTGCCAGCAGGACGAACCCCAGTTCAACTAATGAAAAACTGTTTTTT. It codes for CASRTNPSSTNEKLFF.

This chain links TRBV29-1 with TRBJ1-2, with a weak D call TRBD1 (5 bases). There are 12 residues in the CDR3. CDR1 is SQVTM, CDR2 ANQGSEA, per germline. V gave up 8 bases and J gave up 6 bases, with 16 bases separating them. CDR3: CSIGGGNHGYTF. The CDR3 DNA sequence: TGCAGCATCGGGGGGGGGAACCATGGCTACACCTTC.

The V and J genes are TRBV2 and TRBJ2-7; unclear D gene. The germline V and J ends were trimmed by 6 bases and 3 bases, with 12 bases remaining between them. This CDR3 contains 13 residues. Germline CDR1 SNHLY, CDR2 FYNNEI. The CDR3 loop reads CASRGQENYEQYF. CDR3 DNA sequence: TGTGCCAGCAGGGGTCAGGAAAACTACGAGCAGTACTTC.

The rearrangement uses TRBV28 and TRBJ1-2; 8 bases are shared with TRBD1. CDR1 and CDR2 (germline): MDHEN, SYDVKM. The CDR3 has 14 residues. Trimming removed 6 bases from V and 2 bases from J; junction bases left unmatched: 5. The CDR3 DNA follows: TGTGCCAGCAGGGTAGGACAGGGAAACTATGGCTACACCTTC. Encoded protein: CASRVGQGNYGYTF.

This clonotype was found a few times. The chain uses TRBV2 and TRBJ2-7, with 12 bases fitting TRBD2. The CDR3 is 16 amino acids. CDR1 and CDR2 (germline): SNHLY, FYNNEI. Trimming cost V 8 bases and J 1 base; bases outside gene matches: 9. CDR3 bases: TGTGCCAGCCTCCCTGAGGGGACTAGCGGGTCCTACGAGCAGTACTTC. This translates into CASLPEGTSGSYEQYF.

This clonotype has a handful of counts. The chain recombines TRBV12-3 or TRBV12-4 with TRBJ2-7; D call uncertain. The CDR3 runs to 12 residues. Trimming left V 6 bases short and J 4 bases short, with 10 bases between. The CDR3 region has the DNA TGTGCCAGCAGCCCTTCTATGTACGAGCAGTACTTC. Protein sequence: CASSPSMYEQYF.

This clonotype appeared a few times. The chain uses TRBV10-3 and TRBJ2-7; 8 bases agree with TRBD2. Germline V gene lookup returns CDR1 ENHRY and CDR2 SYGVKD. The V segment lost 11 bases and the J segment 2 bases; nucleotides outside the gene matches: 11. There are 14 residues in the CDR3. The CDR3 bases are TGTGCCGCCGGGGGGGATACGGTTCCCTACGAGCAGTACTTC. Translation: CAAGGDTVPYEQYF.

The J gene is TRBJ2-1, the V gene TRBV5-5, with 8 bases matching TRBD2. Trimming at V came to 3 bases and at J to 7 bases, leaving 9 bases not matched to a gene. Germline values: CDR1 SGHKS, CDR2 YYEKEE (reference sequence). The CDR3 is 15 amino acids. Here the CDR3 reads CASSYIAGGDNEQFF. The CDR3 DNA reads as TGTGCCAGCAGCTATATTGCGGGAGGCGATAATGAGCAGTTCTTC. Supplemented by reference TRBV5-5 and TRBJ2-1, the full variable domain reads DAGVTQSPTHLIKTRGQQVTLRCSPISGHKSVSWYQQVLGQGPQFIFQYYEKEERGRGNFPDRFSARQFPNYSSELNVNALLLGDSALYLCASSYIAGGDNEQFFGPGTRLTVL.

This clonotype was seen a few times. V usage is TRBV2 and J usage is TRBJ1-1; no clear D gene. Germline V gene sequence: CDR1 SNHLY, CDR2 FYNNEI. CDR3 length equals 11 residues. V shed 4 bases and J shed 3 bases, with 3 bases lying between them. The CDR3 protein is CASSGYTEAFF. CDR3 DNA sequence: TGTGCCAGCAGTGGCTACACTGAAGCTTTCTTT. Combining the CDR3 with reference TRBV2 and TRBJ1-1 gives the whole variable domain EPEVTQTPSHQVTQMGQEVILRCVPISNHLYFYWYRQILGQKVEFLVSFYNNEISEKSEIFDDQFSVERPDGSNFTLKIRSTKLEDSAMYFCASSGYTEAFFGQGTRLTVV.

The genes are TRBV10-3 and TRBJ2-1; 9 bases agree with TRBD2. From germline, CDR1 is ENHRY and CDR2 SYGVKD. Losses at the gene ends were 6 bases for V and 2 bases for J; bases not matched to a gene: 8. The CDR3 length is 16 residues. CDR3 DNA sequence: TGTGCCATCAGGCGGGGAGCGGGAGGAACCTACAATGAGCAGTTCTTC. Residues: CAIRRGAGGTYNEQFF.

The sample holds a few counts of this clonotype. This rearrangement joins TRBV12-3 or TRBV12-4 to TRBJ1-1; D unclear. The CDR3 covers 13 residues. The V end lost 5 bases, the J end lost 4 bases, and 11 bases lay between the germline ends. This chain's CDR3 is CASSRTPGTEAFF. The CDR3 DNA sequence: TGTGCCAGCAGTCGGACCCCCGGCACTGAAGCTTTCTTT.

This chain uses TRBV27 with TRBJ1-2; TRBD1 matches 8 bases. V shed 6 bases and J 0 bases; nucleotides not matched to a gene: 6. The CDR3 is made up of 15 amino acids. Germline V gene sequence: CDR1 MNHEY, CDR2 SMNVEV (reference sequence). The CDR3 nucleotides read TGTGCCAGCAGGCCAACAGGGGGAGCTAACTATGGCTACACCTTC. This encodes CASRPTGGANYGYTF.

About this clonotype itself: Since a much larger clone is just one base distant, this may be a read error. This chain uses TRBV5-6 with TRBJ2-3; unclear D gene. There are 12 residues in the CDR3. The V and J ends lost 4 bases and 7 bases respectively, with 10 bases between them. Germline CDR1 is SGHDT and CDR2 is YYEEEE. The CDR3 DNA reads TGTGCCAGCAGCACTGGCGGACATACGCAGTATTTT. Translated, it gives CASSTGGHTQYF.

This chain uses TRBV27 with TRBJ1-5, with 7 bases that match TRBD1. In germline, CDR1 is MNHEY, CDR2 SMNVEV (reference sequence). V lost 6 bases, J lost 4 bases, and 6 bases stayed unmatched. The CDR3 spans 14 residues. The CDR3 nucleotides are TGTGCCAGCAGGTCCGGGACAGAGAATCAGCCCCAGCATTTT. Translation gives CASRSGTENQPQHF.

This clonotype has just a few counts. The chain joins TRBV10-3 to TRBJ2-1; D unclear. The germline gives CDR1 ENHRY, CDR2 SYGVKD. The CDR3 contains 13 residues. Between the trimmed V and J ends, which lost 7 bases and 5 bases, there was a span of 12 bases. CDR3 nucleotides: TGTGCCATCAAGGCGGACCCAAACAATGAGCAGTTCTTC. This codes for CAIKADPNNEQFF.

This sequence joins TRBV20-1 and TRBJ2-1, with TRBD1 as a possible D gene (6 bases). The CDR3 runs 13 residues. Trimming left V 4 bases short and J 5 bases short, with 12 bases between. Looked up from germline, CDR1 is DFQATT and CDR2 is SNEGSKA (reference sequence). The CDR3 reads CSATRTDHNEQFF. CDR3 in DNA: TGCAGTGCTACCCGGACAGACCACAATGAGCAGTTCTTC.

This clonotype was recorded a few times. The chain joins TRBV7-9 to TRBJ2-1, with D maybe TRBD1 (6 bases). CDR1 SEHNR and CDR2 FQNEAQ come from the germline V gene (reference sequence). This CDR3 is 17 amino acids long. The V end was cut by 4 bases, the J end by 3 bases, with 19 bases between. The CDR3 loop reads CASSSTLQGSYYNEQFF. For the CDR3, the DNA is TGTGCCAGCAGCTCAACCCTACAGGGTTCCTACTACAATGAGCAGTTCTTC.